The 32 T cell receptor beta chains in this list originate from one sample, sequenced in a study of early stage breast cancer tumors. The table came from immunoSEQ multiplex PCR; TCRdb's copy has only in-frame clones and leaves some out. The table lists under 13,000 clones, 75% to 85% of them singletons. Source material: breast tumor tissue. The receptors were gathered from a person between 70 and 80 years old with breast cancer.

J is TRBJ2-6 and V is TRBV6-5, with D possibly TRBD1 on 6 matching bases. The germline V gene has CDR1 MNHEY and CDR2 SVGAGI. The CDR3 has 14 residues. Trimming pared 6 bases from V and 2 bases from J, leaving 8 bases between. The CDR3 DNA reads as TGTGCCAGCAGGGGGACAACTGGGGCCAACGTCCTGACTTTC. Translated, it gives CASRGTTGANVLTF.

The chain combines TRBV27 with TRBJ2-3; a weak D match, TRBD1 (6 bases). The CDR3 has 18 amino acids. Germline-derived CDR1 and CDR2 are MNHEY and SMNVEV (reference sequence). Trimming removed 5 bases at V and 3 bases at J, with 24 bases between. CDR3 DNA: TGTGCCAGCAGTATTATCCCGGGTGGCAGGGGAATTACAGATACGCAGTATTTT. The encoded protein is CASSIIPGGRGITDTQYF.

The chain carries TRBV30 and TRBJ1-6, with D possibly TRBD1 on 5 matching bases. Trimming left V 3 bases short and J 6 bases short, with 9 bases between. CDR3 size: 13 residues. The germline V gene encodes CDR1 GTSNPN and CDR2 SVGIG (reference sequence). The CDR3 DNA is TGTGCCTGGAGGGGGGGTTTTAATTCACCCCTCCACTTT. Its protein product is CAWRGGFNSPLHF.

The chain couples TRBV19 to TRBJ2-5; D perhaps matches TRBD2 (7 bases). The CDR3 runs 14 residues. CDR1 is LNHDA, CDR2 SQIVND, per germline (reference sequence). Trimming took 6 bases from V and 2 from J, leaving 13 bases between them. The DNA of the CDR3 is TGTGCCAGTAGCCGCGGGGGCCAGCAAGAGACCCAGTACTTC. The encoded protein is CASSRGGQQETQYF. The entire variable domain, with the rest obtained from reference TRBV19 and TRBJ2-5, is as follows: DGGITQSPKYLFRKEGQNVTLSCEQNLNHDAMYWYRQDPGQGLRLIYYSQIVNDFQKGDIAEGYSVSREKKESFPLTVTSAQKNPTAFYLCASSRGGQQETQYFGPGTRLLVL.

The J gene is TRBJ2-2, the V gene TRBV29-1; D is perhaps TRBD1 (6 bases). Per the germline V gene, CDR1 is SQVTM and CDR2 is ANQGSEA. Trimming removed 7 bases from V and 1 base from J, with 16 bases in between. The CDR3 sequence is 15 residues long. In nucleotides, the CDR3 is TGCAGCGCCTCCTGGGGGCAGCGGAACACCGGGGAGCTGTTTTTT. Translation: CSASWGQRNTGELFF.

This rearrangement joins TRBV27 to TRBJ1-1; 7 bases fit TRBD1. Germline V gives CDR1 MNHEY, CDR2 SMNVEV (reference sequence). The CDR3 loop spans 14 amino acids. V shed 4 bases, J shed 4 bases, and the junction held 6 bases outside the gene matches. This CDR3 is CASSSRDSRTEAFF. For the CDR3, the DNA is TGTGCCAGCAGTTCAAGGGACAGTCGCACTGAAGCTTTCTTT.

This sequence joins TRBV5-6 and TRBJ2-2, with 8 bases lining up with TRBD2. Germline CDR1 and CDR2: SGHDT and YYEEEE. The CDR3 extends over 15 amino acids. The V segment lost 5 bases and the J segment 4 bases; nucleotides outside the gene matches: 7. The CDR3: CASRKAGAATGELFF. CDR3 coding DNA: TGTGCCAGCAGGAAAGCGGGAGCGGCCACCGGGGAGCTGTTTTTT. Full variable domain (rest looked up from reference TRBV5-6 and TRBJ2-2): DAGVTQSPTHLIKTRGQQVTLRCSPKSGHDTVSWYQQALGQGPQFIFQYYEEEERQRGNFPDRFSGHQFPNYSSELNVNALLLGDSALYLCASRKAGAATGELFFGEGSRLTVL.

This chain joins TRBV9 and TRBJ1-1; a possible D gene is TRBD1 (6 bases). Trimming removed 3 bases at V and 5 bases at J, with 11 bases between. The CDR3 is 13 amino acids. Germline-derived CDR1 and CDR2 are SGDLS and YYNGEE. CDR3 region: CASSEGQGTEAFF. As DNA, the CDR3 is TGTGCCAGCAGCGAGGGGCAGGGGACTGAAGCTTTCTTT.

Only a few counts were recorded for this clone. The J gene is TRBJ2-2, the V gene TRBV4-3; D uncertain. Trimming took 1 base from V and 5 from J, leaving 14 bases between them. The germline V gene encodes CDR1 LGHNA and CDR2 YSLEER. CDR3 length equals 16 residues. Written as DNA, the CDR3 is TGCGCCAGCAGCCAAGTTTCTGGCTTAGCAACCGGGGAGCTGTTTTTT. This gives the protein CASSQVSGLATGELFF.

V is TRBV4-1 and J is TRBJ1-4; D gene uncertain. Germline CDR1 MGHRA, CDR2 YSYEKL. The length of the CDR3 is 14 residues. Trimming stripped 4 bases from V and 13 bases from J, with 19 bases between. CDR3 loop: CASSPAGSREALFF. As DNA, the CDR3 is TGCGCCAGCAGCCCCGCGGGGTCCCGGGAGGCACTGTTTTTT.

The chain carries TRBV27 and TRBJ1-1; 8 nucleotides match TRBD1. This CDR3 region has 13 residues. Germline-derived CDR1 and CDR2 are MNHEY and SMNVEV (reference sequence). V lost 5 bases, J lost 14 bases, and 13 bases stayed unmatched. The CDR3 reads CASSRGQGSLDFF. For the CDR3, the DNA is TGTGCCAGCAGTCGTGGACAGGGCTCCCTTGACTTCTTT.

Points on this clone: The junction and the germline gene differ at one end; a read error may be behind it. The gene calls are TRBV6-6 and TRBJ1-2; possibly TRBD1 for D (5 bases). Germline V gene lookup returns CDR1 MNHNY and CDR2 SVGAGI (reference sequence). The CDR3 spans 14 residues. The CDR3 sequence is CASSDSGGNYGYTF. CDR3 coding DNA: TGTGCCAGCAGTGACTCGGGGGGTAACTATGGCTACACCTTC.

This clone has only one observation. The chain links TRBV11-3 to TRBJ2-4; D possibly corresponds to TRBD1 (6 bases). V lost 4 bases to trimming and J lost 5 bases, with 9 bases between them. This CDR3 comprises 13 residues. Per the germline V gene, CDR1 is SGHNT and CDR2 is YENEEA. CDR3 bases: TGTGCCAGCAGCTCGGGACATCAAAACATTCAGTACTTC. Its protein is CASSSGHQNIQYF.

The genes are TRBV19 and TRBJ1-1; 8 bases are shared with TRBD1. Germline V gives CDR1 LNHDA, CDR2 SQIVND (reference sequence). This CDR3 is 17 amino acids long. The CDR3 here is CALSALAGGGGNTEAFF. The DNA of the CDR3 is TGTGCTCTGTCGGCCCTAGCAGGGGGCGGAGGGAACACTGAAGCTTTCTTT.

The V gene is TRBV4-1, the J gene TRBJ2-1; maybe TRBD1 (5 bases). The ends were cut back, 7 bases at V and 9 bases at J, with 19 bases in the middle. Germline CDR1 and CDR2: MGHRA and YSYEKL. CDR3 length: 14 amino acids. In DNA, the CDR3 is TGCGCCAGCACCTCTGGATGGGGCCAAATTGAGCAGTTCTTC. This gives the protein CASTSGWGQIEQFF.

This clone was recorded once. The rearrangement links TRBV15 to TRBJ2-3, with 8 bases lining up with TRBD1. CDR1 is LNHNV and CDR2 is YYDKDF in the germline V gene (reference sequence). CDR3 length: 16 amino acids. Trimming took 7 bases from V and 2 from J; bases not matched to a gene: 11. The CDR3 bases are TGTGCCACCACTACGGACAGGGAATATCCCACAGATACGCAGTATTTT. It is translated as CATTTDREYPTDTQYF.

V is TRBV11-3 and J is TRBJ2-5; tentatively, D is TRBD1 (5 bases). V was pared by 2 bases and J by 2 bases, with 6 bases between. This CDR3 comprises 13 residues. Germline CDR1 is SGHNT and CDR2 is YENEEA. DNA for the CDR3: TGTGCCAGCAGCTTACGACAGCAAGAGACCCAGTACTTC. It specifies CASSLRQQETQYF.

The chain links TRBV30 to TRBJ2-3; 9 positions agree with TRBD2. Germline V gives CDR1 GTSNPN, CDR2 SVGIG (reference sequence). V was pared by 6 bases and J by 5 bases, with 9 bases of the junction left unmatched. The length of the CDR3 is 14 residues. The CDR3 loop is CACRGLAPGDTQYF. The CDR3 coding sequence is TGTGCCTGCCGGGGACTAGCCCCCGGAGATACGCAGTATTTT.

The V and J genes are TRBV5-1 and TRBJ2-5; 14 bases line up with TRBD2. V lost 7 bases and J lost 5; bases outside the gene matches: 16. Looked up from germline, CDR1 is SGHRS and CDR2 is YFSETQ. This CDR3 is 18 amino acids long. CDR3 amino acids: CASFPGLAGVRSAETQYF. DNA for the CDR3: TGCGCCAGCTTTCCGGGACTAGCGGGAGTAAGGAGCGCCGAGACCCAGTACTTC.

This chain links TRBV5-1 with TRBJ1-1, with D unclear. The germline V gene encodes CDR1 SGHRS and CDR2 YFSETQ. The V gene lost 0 bases and the J gene lost 6 bases, with 18 bases spanning the gap. This CDR3 comprises 16 residues. The CDR3 bases are TGCGCCAGCAGCTTGGGGGGAAACAGAGGGAGCGCTGAAGCTTTCTTT. The encoded protein is CASSLGGNRGSAEAFF.

The chain has TRBV29-1 and TRBJ1-1, with 10 bases that match TRBD1. CDR3 length: 14 residues. Germline V gives CDR1 SQVTM, CDR2 ANQGSEA. V lost 6 bases and J lost 5; bases outside the gene matches: 9. The CDR3 region is CSVGGDRGGTEAFF. The CDR3 DNA reads as TGCAGCGTCGGGGGGGACAGGGGAGGAACTGAAGCTTTCTTT. Full variable domain (rest looked up from reference TRBV29-1 and TRBJ1-1): SAVISQKPSRDICQRGTSLTIQCQVDSQVTMMFWYRQQPGQSLTLIATANQGSEATYESGFVIDKFPISRPNLTFSTLTVSNMSPEDSSIYLCSVGGDRGGTEAFFGQGTRLTVV.

The V gene is TRBV9, the J gene TRBJ2-7, with 9 nucleotides matching TRBD2. Germline assignment: CDR1 SGDLS and CDR2 YYNGEE. This CDR3 has 14 residues. V trimming: 3 bases; J trimming: 13 bases; junction bases outside the gene matches: 14. The chain's CDR3 is CASSEDPAGGRLYF. CDR3 coding DNA: TGTGCCAGCAGCGAAGACCCAGCGGGGGGCCGCTTATACTTC.

The genes are TRBV30 and TRBJ1-1, with D uncertain. Germline values: CDR1 GTSNPN, CDR2 SVGIG (reference sequence). The CDR3 spans 14 residues. Trimming shortened V by 1 base and J by 1 base, and 10 bases separated the two germline ends. CDR3 coding DNA: TGTGCCTGGAGTGCTCTTAGTCCGAACACTGAAGCTTTCTTT. It translates to CAWSALSPNTEAFF.

This chain connects TRBV5-8 to TRBJ2-3; no clear D gene. The CDR3 consists of 14 residues. CDR1 is SGHTS, CDR2 YDEGEE, per germline. The ends were cut back, 3 bases at V and 2 bases at J, with 10 bases in the middle. For the CDR3, the DNA is TGTGCCAGCAGCTCTCAAGTCTACACAGATACGCAGTATTTT. Translation gives CASSSQVYTDTQYF.

This clone was counted only a few times. The chain combines TRBV5-1 with TRBJ1-1; D is ambiguous. The germline CDR1 and CDR2 sequences are SGHRS and YFSETQ. The ends were cut back, 3 bases at V and 4 bases at J, with 19 bases in the middle. This CDR3 is built from 16 residues. The DNA for the CDR3 is TGCGCCAGCAGCTACCGGGGTTCGGATGTGGTCACTGAAGCTTTCTTT. Amino acid sequence: CASSYRGSDVVTEAFF. Variable domain in full (rest from reference TRBV5-1 and TRBJ1-1): KAGVTQTPRYLIKTRGQQVTLSCSPISGHRSVSWYQQTPGQGLQFLFEYFSETQRNKGNFPGRFSGRQFSNSRSEMNVSTLELGDSALYLCASSYRGSDVVTEAFFGQGTRLTVV.

The chain recombines TRBV19 with TRBJ1-4; 8 positions agree with TRBD1. Germline-derived CDR1 and CDR2 are LNHDA and SQIVND (reference sequence). V lost 3 bases and J lost 10; bases outside the gene matches: 13. CDR3 length: 16 amino acids. CDR3 DNA: TGTGCCAGTAGTATTCCATCCGGGACAGGTCCCGGAAAACTGTTTTTT. The encoded protein is CASSIPSGTGPGKLFF.

The rearrangement joins TRBV28 to TRBJ1-5, with a possible D match to TRBD1 (5 bases). V lost 2 bases to trimming and J lost 6 bases, with 14 bases between them. The germline CDR1 and CDR2 sequences are MDHEN and SYDVKM. The length of the CDR3 is 15 residues. CDR3 nucleotides: TGTGCCAGCAGTTTACCCCTTGGGGGGGTTCAGCCCCAGCATTTT. As protein: CASSLPLGGVQPQHF.

The chain employs TRBV25-1 and TRBJ1-2, with TRBD1 matching 9 bases. The CDR3 sequence is 13 residues long. Germline CDR1 and CDR2: MGHDK and SYGVNS. Trimming at V came to 5 bases and at J to 6 bases, leaving 4 bases not matched to a gene. CDR3 DNA: TGTGCCAGCAGTAAGGGACAGGGAGATGGCTACACCTTC. Encoded protein: CASSKGQGDGYTF.

This chain connects TRBV18 to TRBJ1-6; D unresolved. CDR1 is KGHSH, CDR2 LQKENI, per germline. V was trimmed by 6 bases and J by 7 bases, leaving 13 bases between them. The CDR3 consists of 14 residues. The CDR3 reads CASSATPLNSPLHF. The CDR3 region has the DNA TGTGCCAGCTCTGCAACCCCTCTAAATTCACCCCTCCACTTT.

This rearrangement joins TRBV21-1 to TRBJ2-5; no DNA check was done on the table's D call, TRBD1. TRBV21-1 is reported as a pseudogene. There are 15 residues in the CDR3. The DNA of the CDR3 is TGTGCCAGCAGCAAAGCGAAGGGGCTCGAAGAGACCCAGTACTTC. As protein: CASSKAKGLEETQYF.

The chain employs TRBV4-2 and TRBJ1-4, with 9 bases lining up with TRBD1. The CDR3 covers 15 residues. The V gene's germline CDR1 is LGHNA and CDR2 YNFKEQ. V dropped 3 bases and J dropped 7; count of bases not matched to a gene: 6. The CDR3 DNA is TGTGCCAGCAGCCAGATACGACAGGGGGGTGAAAAACTGTTTTTT. This translates into CASSQIRQGGEKLFF.

Only one count was recorded for this clone. The CDR3 sequence is CASSQANTGGDEKLFF. CDR3 DNA sequence: TGTGCCAGCAGCCAAGCAAACACAGGGGGCGATGAAAAACTGTTTTTT. The chain combines TRBV4-2 with TRBJ1-4, with 9 positions matching TRBD1. The CDR3 is 16 amino acids. V lost 1 base and J lost 6; bases outside the gene matches: 6. Germline CDR1 LGHNA, CDR2 YNFKEQ.